The rows below give T cell receptor beta chains drawn from one sample of a study of T cell responses to AZD1222 COVID-19 vaccine. Repertoires were generated with immunoSEQ multiplex PCR, while TCRdb's copy carries only in-frame clones and drops some. The repertoire holds under 20,000 clones, about nine tenths seen once, with 2.9% in the top ten. Sequenced material: peripheral blood, taken 28 days after the second AZD1222 dose. All receptors come from an adult who received the AZD1222 COVID-19 vaccine. CDR3s include the opening cysteine and the closing phenylalanine or tryptophan. The D gene is left open where the match is weak. The size entry is marked missing in some rows and otherwise reads once, few, many or a size class.

>TRBJ2-5|TRBV28|TRBD2|.
TGTGCCAGCAGTTTGGGGCTAGCGGGAAGACAAGAGACCCAGTACTTC
CASSLGLAGRQETQYF
>TRBJ1-2|TRBV19|.|once
TGTGCCAGTTCCGGACACCTACTTCCCTACACCTTC
CASSGHLLPYTF
>TRBJ2-1|TRBV21-1|.|.
TGTGCCAGCAGCTACCGGGACTTTCCCAATGAGCAGTTCTTC
CASSYRDFPNEQFF
>TRBJ1-6|TRBV3-1/TRBV3-2|.|.
TGTGCCAGCAGCCCCCCCGTTCAGCAGGGGTACTCACCCCTCCACTTT
CASSPPVQQGYSPLHF
>TRBJ1-2|TRBV5-1|TRBD1|.
TGCGCCAGCAGACTGGGACAGGGAGGGGGCTACACCTTC
CASRLGQGGGYTF
>TRBJ2-7|TRBV23-1|.|once
TGCGCCAGCAGTCAATCGCCAGGCATCACCTACGAGCAGTACTTC
CASSQSPGITYEQYF
>TRBJ2-1|TRBV7-6|.|.
TGTGCCAGCAGCTCTCGCTACAATGAGCAGTTCTTC
CASSSRYNEQFF
>TRBJ2-3|TRBV28|.|.
TGTGCCAGCAGTTTTAGCGGATGGGGTGCAGATACGCAGTATTTT
CASSFSGWGADTQYF
>TRBJ2-7|TRBV18|.|.
TGTGCCAGCTCACCGTCCGGACACCTCGAGCAGTACTTC
CASSPSGHLEQYF
>TRBJ2-2|TRBV7-2|TRBD1|.
TGTGCCAGCAGCTTTATAAGGGGGCGAACCGGGGAGCTGTTTTTT
CASSFIRGRTGELFF
>TRBJ2-5|TRBV28|.|.
TGTGCCAGCAGTTTATGGGCACGTCTAGGAAGAGACCAAGAGACCCAGTACTTC
CASSLWARLGRDQETQYF
>TRBJ1-5|TRBV5-1|.|.
TGCGCCAGCAGCTTGGGGCAGGTTAGCAATCAGCCCCAGCATTTT
CASSLGQVSNQPQHF
>TRBJ1-1|TRBV7-9|TRBD1|few
TGTGCCAGCAGCTTTGCGACAGGGGTTGGGACTGAAGCTTTCTTT
CASSFATGVGTEAFF
>TRBJ1-3|TRBV6-5|.|.
TGTGCCAGCAACCCTCGGGGGACTGGGAACACCATATATTTT
CASNPRGTGNTIYF
>TRBJ2-5|TRBV28|TRBD2|.
TGTGCCAGCAGCCCGTTGGTGGCGGGGGGCACGGAGACCCAGTACTTC
CASSPLVAGGTETQYF
>TRBJ1-1|TRBV3-1/TRBV3-2|TRBD1|.
TGTGCCAGCAGCCAATTGCAGGGGGTAACTGAAGCTTTCTTT
CASSQLQGVTEAFF
>TRBJ1-1|TRBV4-3|.|.
TGCGCCAGCAGCCAAGTAGGCGCCGGGAAGGCGGGGGGTGAAGCTTTCTTT
CASSQVGAGKAGGEAFF
>TRBJ2-5|TRBV7-9|.|.
TGTGCCAGCAGCTCAGGGGACCCCCAAGAGACCCAGTACTTC
CASSSGDPQETQYF
>TRBJ2-7|TRBV19|.|.
TGTGCCAGTAGTATATCTGGTGTAGGGATCTACGAGCAGTACTTC
CASSISGVGIYEQYF
>TRBJ1-6|TRBV28|.|.
TGTGCCAGCAGTTCGGTGGGGGGACGATCCTATAATTCACCCCTCCACTTT
CASSSVGGRSYNSPLHF
>TRBJ1-5|TRBV16|TRBD1|.
TGTGCCAGCAGCCAATGGGGCAGGGGGCGAAATCAGCCCCAGCATTTT
CASSQWGRGRNQPQHF
>TRBJ2-2|TRBV24-1|.|.
TGTGCCACCAGTGATGTAAAGGGGGAGCTGTTTTTT
CATSDVKGELFF
>TRBJ2-3|TRBV29-1|.|.
TGCAGCGTTGAAAGAGCGCGGACGCAGTATTTT
CSVERARTQYF
>TRBJ2-7|TRBV3-1/TRBV3-2|.|.
TGTGCCAGCAGCCAGATATACGGGGGTTACTCCTACGAGCAGTACTTC
CASSQIYGGYSYEQYF
>TRBJ2-7|TRBV4-1|TRBD2|.
TGCGCCAGCAGCCCGGGACTAGCGGGAGATGCGTCCTACGAGCAGTACTTC
CASSPGLAGDASYEQYF
>TRBJ2-6|TRBV28|.|.
TGTGCCAGCAGTCCCGGGTGGTCTGGGGCCAACGTCCTGACTTTC
CASSPGWSGANVLTF
>TRBJ1-1|TRBV7-2|.|.
TGTGCCAGCAGCCTAGAGTGGCAGAACACTGAAGCTTTCTTT
CASSLEWQNTEAFF
>TRBJ2-3|TRBV15|.|.
TGTGCCACCAGCCGCCTGAGGGCGGGAAACACAGATACGCAGTATTTT
CATSRLRAGNTDTQYF
>TRBJ2-1|TRBV9|.|.
TGTGCCAGCAGCCCCGCTGGAGGTCCCTACAATGAGCAGTTCTTC
CASSPAGGPYNEQFF
>TRBJ1-5|TRBV7-8|.|once
TGTGCCAGCAGCTTCTCGAGGGATAATCAGCCCCAGCATTTT
CASSFSRDNQPQHF
>TRBJ1-5|TRBV19|.|few
TGTGCCAGTAACGCCCTGGACAGCCGCAATCAGCCCCAGCATTTT
CASNALDSRNQPQHF
>TRBJ1-1|TRBV27|TRBD1|.
TGTGCCAGCAGTGGGCGGGACAGGAACACTGAAGCTTTCTTT
CASSGRDRNTEAFF
>TRBJ2-1|TRBV7-9|TRBD2|.
TGTGCCAGCAGCTTAGCTAGCGGGATTTACAATGAGCAGTTCTTC
CASSLASGIYNEQFF
>TRBJ1-6|TRBV7-3|.|.
TGTGCCAGCAGTTTACAGCCCAATTCGCCCCTCCACTTT
CASSLQPNSPLHF
>TRBJ2-1|TRBV2|TRBD2|once
TGTGCCAGCAGTGGGGGGTCTAGCGGGAGGACTGAGCAGTTCTTC
CASSGGSSGRTEQFF
>TRBJ2-5|TRBV4-3|TRBD1|.
TGCGCCAGCAGCCAAGATATCACAGGGGATTGGGAGACCCAGTACTTC
CASSQDITGDWETQYF
>TRBJ2-7|TRBV20-1|.|.
TGCAGTGCTTCCGGGGCTGAGCAGTACTTC
CSASGAEQYF
>TRBJ1-4|TRBV28|.|.
TGTGCCAGCAGCCTGGGGAGCGTTACTAATGAAAAACTGTTTTTT
CASSLGSVTNEKLFF
>TRBJ1-6|TRBV7-3|.|.
TGTGCCAGCAGCTTAACGGAGGGAGCACCCCTCCACTTT
CASSLTEGAPLHF
>TRBJ2-3|TRBV5-4|TRBD2|.
TGTGCCAGCAGCTTGGAGACTAGCGGGGTGAGCACAGATACGCAGTATTTT
CASSLETSGVSTDTQYF
>TRBJ2-5|TRBV2|TRBD2|.
TGTGCCAGCACGCTCGGGACTAGCGGGAGGGCCGTGGAGACCCAGTACTTC
CASTLGTSGRAVETQYF
>TRBJ1-1|TRBV11-2|TRBD1|.
TGTGCCAGCACCAACAGGGGGCGTAACACTGAAGCTTTCTTT
CASTNRGRNTEAFF
>TRBJ2-7|TRBV11-2|.|.
TGTGCCCTGAGTAAGGGGGCGGGGGAGCAGTACTTC
CALSKGAGEQYF
>TRBJ1-4|TRBV2|.|.
TGTGCCAGCATCCTCCCTTACCCAGGCGAAAAACTGTTTTTT
CASILPYPGEKLFF
>TRBJ1-2|TRBV28|TRBD1|.
TGTGCCAGCAGTTTAGGGACAGGGGCCTATGGCTACACCTTC
CASSLGTGAYGYTF
>TRBJ2-1|TRBV28|TRBD2|.
TGTGCCAGCAGTATTAGCGGGAGGGCTAATTGGGAGCAGTTCTTC
CASSISGRANWEQFF
>TRBJ1-5|TRBV5-6|.|.
TGTGCCAGCAGCTTGGGGGGTGGCCCTATCAATCAGCCCCAGCATTTT
CASSLGGGPINQPQHF
>TRBJ2-1|TRBV6-4|TRBD1|.
TGTGCCAGCAGTGACCCCGGACAGGGGGCGAGCAATGAGCAGTTCTTC
CASSDPGQGASNEQFF